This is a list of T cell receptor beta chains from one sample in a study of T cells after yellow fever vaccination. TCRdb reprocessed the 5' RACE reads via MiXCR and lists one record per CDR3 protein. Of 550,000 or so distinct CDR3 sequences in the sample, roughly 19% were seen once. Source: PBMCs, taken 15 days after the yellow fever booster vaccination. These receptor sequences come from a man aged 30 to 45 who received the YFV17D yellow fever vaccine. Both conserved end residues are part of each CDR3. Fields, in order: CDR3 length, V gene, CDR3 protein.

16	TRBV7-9	CASSFRGAGVGETQYF
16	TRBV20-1	CSARDPLAGDSHEQYF
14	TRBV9	CASSVGQGGYEQYF
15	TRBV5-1	CASSLDSDSSYEQYF
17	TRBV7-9	CASSPSPGAGLGYEQYF
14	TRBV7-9	CASSLGGRFNEQFF
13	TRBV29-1	CSVRLGSTDTQYF
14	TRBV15	CATSRGGIPYEQYF
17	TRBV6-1	CASSRAPPGSGANVLTF
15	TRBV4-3	CASSLSGGPDHEQYF
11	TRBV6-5	CASRRGTSQFF
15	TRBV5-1	CASRRQGADTGELFF
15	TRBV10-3	CAISEGSGLAYTQYF
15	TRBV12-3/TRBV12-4	CASSLKPLGSYEQYF
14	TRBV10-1	CASNSGLAGDEQFF
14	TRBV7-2	CASAVAGVQSEQYF
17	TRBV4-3	CASSQIATSGSSGELFF
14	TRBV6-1	CASSPRAGSTEAFF
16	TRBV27	CASSPWASSYNSPLHF
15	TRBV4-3	CASSQESNSGVEQFF
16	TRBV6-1	CASRDRQGSPKNIQYF
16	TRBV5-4	CASSFDRGLRNTEAFF
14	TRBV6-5	CASSYSGRYNEQFF
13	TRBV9	CASSVAKIGELFF
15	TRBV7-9	CASSLAGTGGGEQFF
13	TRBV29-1	CSVEKREWGEQYF